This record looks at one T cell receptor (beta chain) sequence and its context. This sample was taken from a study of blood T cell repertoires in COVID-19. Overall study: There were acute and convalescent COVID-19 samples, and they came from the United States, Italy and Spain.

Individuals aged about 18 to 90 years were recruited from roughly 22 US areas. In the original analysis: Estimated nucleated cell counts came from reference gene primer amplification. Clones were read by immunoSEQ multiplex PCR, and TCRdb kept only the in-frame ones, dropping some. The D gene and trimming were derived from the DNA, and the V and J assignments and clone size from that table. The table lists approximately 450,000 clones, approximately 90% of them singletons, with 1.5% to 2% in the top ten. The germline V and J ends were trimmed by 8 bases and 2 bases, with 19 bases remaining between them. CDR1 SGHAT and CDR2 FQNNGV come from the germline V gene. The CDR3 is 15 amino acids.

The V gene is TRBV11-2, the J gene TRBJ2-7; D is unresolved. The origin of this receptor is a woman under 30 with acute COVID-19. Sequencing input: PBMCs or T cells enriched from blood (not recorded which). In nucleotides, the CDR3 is TGTGCCAGCGAAGGCACCCTCAGCGCGGCCTACGAGCAGTACTTC. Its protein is CASEGTLSAAYEQYF.